This TCR beta chain was obtained from a study of blood T cells in healthy people across ages. This CDR3 has 14 amino acids. V was clipped by 5 bases and J by 0 bases, with 10 bases between them. Looked up from germline, CDR1 is SGHAT and CDR2 is FQNNGV. Through a sample-barcoded 5' primer and a J-beta primer mix, a second PCR was run for roughly 6 to 11 cycles. TCRdb called the 5' RACE reads again in MiXCR, with one record for every CDR3 protein. This table holds about 690,000 distinct CDR3 sequences, around two fifths found once. Peripheral blood samples of 9.5 to 10 milliliters were drawn from each donor.

The specimen sequenced was blood. This TCR was recovered from an older man in good health. This rearrangement joins TRBV11-2 to TRBJ1-1; no clear D gene. The CDR3 is CASSADGLNTEAFF. DNA for the CDR3: TGTGCCAGCAGCGCAGACGGGCTGAACACTGAAGCTTTCTTT.